Below are 32 T cell receptor beta chains sequenced from a single sample in a study of blood T cells in healthy people across ages. A second roughly 6 to 11 cycle PCR used barcoded and J-beta primers. TCRdb passed the 5' RACE reads through MiXCR, listing each CDR3 protein once. The data hold 700,000 to 850,000 distinct CDR3 sequences, with roughly 50% observed a single time. The sequenced material came from blood. The receptors stem from a man at least 80 years old in good health.

The chain has TRBV20-1 and TRBJ2-4; D may be TRBD2 (5 bases). V was clipped by 0 bases and J by 8 bases, with 14 bases between them. CDR1 and CDR2 (germline): DFQATT, SNEGSKA (reference sequence). CDR3 length equals 14 residues. CDR3 region: CSARDLKGVDIQYF. The CDR3 DNA follows: TGCAGTGCTAGAGATTTGAAGGGAGTGGACATTCAGTACTTC.

This clonotype is a singleton in its sample. The gene calls are TRBV12-3 or TRBV12-4 and TRBJ1-1; D unresolved. V shed 3 bases and J shed 5 bases, with 7 bases lying between them. The CDR3 is 12 amino acids. This chain's CDR3 is CASSFFPTEAFF. The CDR3 coding sequence is TGTGCCAGCAGTTTCTTTCCTACTGAAGCTTTCTTT.

This clonotype was seen ten or more times. This rearrangement joins TRBV6-5 to TRBJ2-7; 8 nucleotides line up with TRBD1. Trimming took 0 bases from V and 4 from J; bases not matched to a gene: 2. The germline CDR1 and CDR2 sequences are MNHEY and SVGAGI. The CDR3 runs 14 residues. The DNA of the CDR3 is TGTGCCAGCAGTTACTCGAACAGGGGGTACGAGCAGTACTTC. Translation: CASSYSNRGYEQYF.

The chain joins TRBV27 to TRBJ2-3, with 8 bases identical to TRBD1. This CDR3 has 13 amino acids. The trim removed 8 bases at V and 14 bases at J, leaving 15 bases unmatched. The germline V gene has CDR1 MNHEY and CDR2 SMNVEV (reference sequence). CDR3 coding DNA: TGTGCCAGCCGCTACACGGGACAGGCCACCGCGTATTTT. Protein: CASRYTGQATAYF.

This clonotype has just a few counts. The V call is TRBV29-1, the J call TRBJ2-3, with 8 bases matching TRBD1. The J segment lost 14 bases and the V segment lost 6 bases, leaving 19 bases of the junction unmatched. Germline V gives CDR1 SQVTM, CDR2 ANQGSEA. CDR3 size: 14 residues. CDR3 coding DNA: TGCAGCGTCGTCCGGGACAGGACCCACAGATACGCGTATTTT. Protein: CSVVRDRTHRYAYF.

The chain uses TRBV13 and TRBJ2-3; 9 bases are shared with TRBD1. CDR3 length equals 14 residues. The germline V gene has CDR1 PRHDT and CDR2 FYEKMQ (reference sequence). Losses at the gene ends were 4 bases for V and 4 bases for J; bases not matched to a gene: 3. CDR3 nucleotide sequence: TGTGCCAGCAGCTCCACAGGGGGCCCAGATACGCAGTATTTT. Translation: CASSSTGGPDTQYF.

Concerning this clonotype itself: It may be a read error: a sequence one base away is much more abundant. The chain has TRBV10-3 and TRBJ2-1; TRBD1 or TRBD2 may be the D gene (7 bases each). The closer fit of TRBJ2-7 to the DNA end suggests the J call may be wrong. The CDR3 runs to 15 residues. Germline CDR1 is ENHRY and CDR2 is SYGVKD. CDR3 loop: CAISEGRGQNNEQYF. The CDR3 DNA follows: TGTGCCATCAGTGAAGGGAGGGGACAGAACAATGAGCAGTACTTC.

This clonotype was counted between two and nine times. The chain has TRBV20-1 and TRBJ2-6; unclear D gene. The CDR3 is made up of 13 amino acids. Deletions cut 7 bases from V and 0 bases from J, with 7 bases between. Germline CDR1 and CDR2: DFQATT and SNEGSKA (reference sequence). CDR3 coding DNA: TGCAGTGGCCAGGTCTCTGGGGCCAACGTCCTGACTTTC. Protein sequence: CSGQVSGANVLTF.

The table lists this clonotype with a few counts. V gene TRBV29-1 combines with J gene TRBJ1-3; D call uncertain. V shed 7 bases and J shed 2 bases, with 12 bases lying between them. This CDR3 contains 13 residues. Germline V gene data show CDR1 as SQVTM and CDR2 as ANQGSEA. The CDR3 coding sequence is TGCAGCGCAGACAAGCTGGCTGGAAACACCATATATTTT. It yields the protein CSADKLAGNTIYF. Together with reference TRBV29-1 and TRBJ1-3, the CDR3 gives the full variable domain: SAVISQKPSRDICQRGTSLTIQCQVDSQVTMMFWYRQQPGQSLTLIATANQGSEATYESGFVIDKFPISRPNLTFSTLTVSNMSPEDSSIYLCSADKLAGNTIYFGEGSWLTVV.

V and J are TRBV7-2 and TRBJ1-2; D ambiguous. Trimming took off 2 bases at V and 0 bases at J, with 7 bases between the two ends. CDR1 SGHTA and CDR2 FQGNSA come from the germline V gene. The CDR3 spans 14 residues. The CDR3 DNA follows: TGTGCCAGCAGCTTACGTGCTACTAACTATGGCTACACCTTC. This encodes CASSLRATNYGYTF.

V gene TRBV5-1 combines with J gene TRBJ2-1, with TRBD1 matching over 11 bases. The germline gives CDR1 SGHRS, CDR2 YFSETQ. The CDR3 contains 15 residues. With 4 bases clipped from V and 6 bases from J, the junction kept 6 bases outside the gene matches. CDR3 in amino acids: CASSEGTGGRNEQFF. CDR3 DNA sequence: TGCGCCAGCAGCGAGGGGACAGGGGGTCGCAATGAGCAGTTCTTC.

This chain connects TRBV3-1 to TRBJ1-5, with a weak D call TRBD1 (6 bases). Trimming shortened V by 8 bases and J by 3 bases, and 14 bases separated the two germline ends. The length of the CDR3 is 14 residues. The germline V gene encodes CDR1 LGHDT and CDR2 YNNKEL (reference sequence). CDR3 region: CASSGGRNNQPQHF. As DNA, the CDR3 is TGTGCCAGCTCGGGGGGGCGGAACAATCAGCCCCAGCATTTT. The full variable domain, rest sourced from reference TRBV3-1 and TRBJ1-5, is DTAVSQTPKYLVTQMGNDKSIKCEQNLGHDTMYWYKQDSKKFLKIMFSYNNKELIINETVPNRFSPKSPDKAHLNLHINSLELGDSAVYFCASSGGRNNQPQHFGDGTRLSIL.

The rearrangement uses TRBV9 and TRBJ2-7; 9 bases fit TRBD1. J lost 1 base, V lost 0 bases, and 5 bases had no gene match. The CDR3 is made up of 16 amino acids. Germline loops: CDR1 SGDLS, CDR2 YYNGEE. The CDR3 region has the DNA TGTGCCAGCAGCGTAGGGGCCGGGACAGGGTCCTACGAGCAGTACTTC. As protein: CASSVGAGTGSYEQYF.

This clonotype showed up just once. The chain carries TRBV29-1 and TRBJ1-2; possible D gene TRBD1, 5 bases. V lost 1 base and J 4 bases, leaving 13 bases between the germline ends. Germline lookup yields CDR1 SQVTM and CDR2 ANQGSEA. This CDR3 region has 14 residues. The chain's CDR3 is CSVEGGGEIYGYTF. The CDR3 bases are TGCAGCGTTGAAGGTGGGGGGGAGATCTATGGCTACACCTTC.

This clonotype was counted a few times. The J gene is TRBJ2-5, the V gene TRBV29-1; the D gene is possibly TRBD2 (5 bases). Germline CDR1 and CDR2: SQVTM and ANQGSEA. Trimming took off 7 bases at V and 1 base at J, with 13 bases between the two ends. This CDR3 comprises 13 residues. The CDR3 coding sequence is TGCAGCGCCGGGGTTTGGACCCAAGAGACCCAGTACTTC. Protein sequence: CSAGVWTQETQYF. Variable domain in full (rest from reference TRBV29-1 and TRBJ2-5): SAVISQKPSRDICQRGTSLTIQCQVDSQVTMMFWYRQQPGQSLTLIATANQGSEATYESGFVIDKFPISRPNLTFSTLTVSNMSPEDSSIYLCSAGVWTQETQYFGPGTRLLVL.

The CDR3 region is CASSLSLGETQFF. The DNA of the CDR3 is TGTGCCAGCAGCTTATCCTTGGGGGAGACCCAGTTCTTC. The V gene is TRBV7-2, the J gene TRBJ2-1; D is possibly TRBD1 or TRBD2 (5 bases each). The CDR3 consists of 13 residues. V lost 2 bases and J 13 bases, leaving 15 bases between the germline ends. Germline V gene lookup returns CDR1 SGHTA and CDR2 FQGNSA.

The chain uses TRBV6-5 and TRBJ2-3; TRBD1 agrees at 7 bases. Germline V lookup: CDR1 MNHEY, CDR2 SVGAGI. CDR3 length: 12 residues. After removal of 2 bases from V and 11 bases from J, the junction contained 4 bases not matched to a gene. CDR3 amino acids: CASSYLGDRQYF. In DNA, the CDR3 is TGTGCCAGCAGTTACCTAGGGGACAGGCAGTATTTT.

The chain recombines TRBV11-2 with TRBJ2-7, with D hard to call. The J call may be mistaken, given a closer DNA end match to TRBJ2-5. Germline CDR1 reads SGHAT; CDR2 reads FQNNGV. This CDR3 is built from 12 residues. The CDR3 DNA reads TGTGCCAGCAGCTTTCCTCTAGAGACCCAGTACTTC. Translating it yields CASSFPLETQYF.

The gene calls are TRBV27 and TRBJ2-3; 7 bases agree with TRBD1. Trimming took 5 bases from V and 5 from J; bases not matched to a gene: 10. This CDR3 has 15 amino acids. Per the germline V gene, CDR1 is MNHEY and CDR2 is SMNVEV (reference sequence). DNA for the CDR3: TGTGCCAGCAGTGGGACAGCGCTGCGCAGAGATACGCAGTATTTT. It codes for CASSGTALRRDTQYF.

This sequence joins TRBV5-1 and TRBJ2-3, with D unresolved. Germline values: CDR1 SGHRS, CDR2 YFSETQ. There are 15 residues in the CDR3. The ends were cut back, 0 bases at V and 0 bases at J, with 8 bases in the middle. The CDR3, as DNA: TGCGCCAGCAGCTTGGGAGCGCCCAGCACAGATACGCAGTATTTT. Its protein is CASSLGAPSTDTQYF.

The chain links TRBV20-1 to TRBJ2-5, with 7 bases matching TRBD2. The V segment lost 3 bases and the J segment 7 bases; nucleotides outside the gene matches: 8. The CDR3 runs 13 residues. The V gene's germline CDR1 is DFQATT and CDR2 SNEGSKA (reference sequence). The CDR3 is CSARRGTQGTQYF. As DNA, the CDR3 is TGCAGTGCTAGGCGGGGGACCCAGGGGACCCAGTACTTC.

The genes are TRBV20-1 and TRBJ2-1; TRBD2 matches at 12 bases. The CDR3 has 19 amino acids. The trim removed 7 bases at V and 0 bases at J, leaving 16 bases unmatched. The germline V gene encodes CDR1 DFQATT and CDR2 SNEGSKA (reference sequence). This chain's CDR3 is CSGLPAASGRVGSYNEQFF. As DNA, the CDR3 is TGCAGTGGCCTTCCGGCGGCTAGCGGGAGGGTGGGCTCCTACAATGAGCAGTTCTTC.

This clonotype was counted only a few times. The chain has TRBV29-1 and TRBJ2-7, with 10 bases aligning to TRBD1. From germline, CDR1 is SQVTM and CDR2 ANQGSEA. This CDR3 spans 14 amino acids. With 1 base clipped from V and 6 bases from J, the junction kept 6 bases outside the gene matches. This chain's CDR3 is CSVEGQGASLEQYF. The CDR3 DNA is TGCAGCGTTGAAGGACAGGGGGCCTCCCTCGAGCAGTACTTC.

CDR3 bases: TGTGCCAGCAGTTACGACTTTCTAGCGACGAGTGGTGAGACCCAGTACTTC. This codes for CASSYDFLATSGETQYF. The genes are TRBV6-6 and TRBJ2-5; a weak D match, TRBD2 (6 bases). The CDR3 consists of 17 residues. V shed 2 bases and J shed 5 bases, with 21 bases lying between them. Per the germline V gene, CDR1 is MNHNY and CDR2 is SVGAGI (reference sequence).

The V call is TRBV3-1, the J call TRBJ2-4, with TRBD2 matching over 9 bases. The last part of the DNA fits TRBJ2-7 better; the J call may be wrong. The CDR3 is made up of 16 amino acids. Germline V gives CDR1 LGHDT, CDR2 YNNKEL (reference sequence). The CDR3: CASSPPGLASTYEQYF. The CDR3, as DNA: TGTGCCAGCAGCCCTCCGGGACTAGCTTCAACCTACGAGCAGTACTTC.

This clonotype was observed once. The junction departs from germline at one end; a sequencing error may be responsible. V gene TRBV25-1 combines with J gene TRBJ2-5; D is undetermined. TRBJ2-7 matches the DNA end more closely, so the J call is doubtful. The CDR3 is 12 amino acids. The germline V gene encodes CDR1 MGHDK and CDR2 SYGVNS. CDR3 DNA: TGTACCAGCACCAACGTAGCCTACGAGCAGTACTTC. This codes for CTSTNVAYEQYF.

V usage is TRBV5-4 and J usage is TRBJ2-6, with a tentative D call TRBD1 (5 bases). Trimming left V 7 bases short and J 0 bases short, with 8 bases between. The CDR3 totals 14 residues. Germline-derived CDR1 and CDR2 are SGHNT and YYREEE (reference sequence). The CDR3 nucleotides are TGTGCCAGCCAGGGTAACTCTGGGGCCAACGTCCTGACTTTC. Amino acids: CASQGNSGANVLTF.

The chain carries TRBV20-1 and TRBJ2-5; weak D call: TRBD1 (6 bases). The DNA end is a closer match to TRBJ2-7, so the J assignment may be wrong. Per germline, CDR1 DFQATT and CDR2 SNEGSKA (reference sequence). The CDR3 has 14 amino acids. The CDR3 DNA is TGCAGTGCTAGGTCTCACAGGGCTTGGTACGAGCAGTACTTC. Its protein product is CSARSHRAWYEQYF.

The chain recombines TRBV4-1 with TRBJ1-4; D ambiguous. The V gene lost 2 bases and the J gene lost 5 bases, with 15 bases spanning the gap. Germline V gene lookup returns CDR1 MGHRA and CDR2 YSYEKL. The CDR3 totals 16 residues. CDR3 sequence (DNA): TGCGCCAGCAGCCAAATAGTGGCAGGTGAAAATGAAAAACTGTTTTTT. As protein: CASSQIVAGENEKLFF.

This clonotype was found a few times. The genes are TRBV6-2 or TRBV6-3 and TRBJ2-1; 10 bases are shared with TRBD2. The germline gives CDR1 MNHEY, CDR2 SVGEGT. The V gene end was trimmed by 2 bases and the J gene end by 6 bases; junction bases not matched to a gene: 4. The length of the CDR3 is 15 residues. CDR3 in amino acids: CASSYGLAGVNEQFF. DNA of the CDR3: TGTGCCAGCAGTTACGGGCTAGCGGGAGTCAATGAGCAGTTCTTC.

V is TRBV6-5 and J is TRBJ2-4; D is possibly TRBD1 (6 bases). Germline V gene data show CDR1 as MNHEY and CDR2 as SVGAGI. V was trimmed by 5 bases and J by 6 bases, leaving 17 bases between them. The length of the CDR3 is 15 residues. The CDR3 region is CASSRNQGLGNIQYF. For the CDR3, the DNA is TGTGCCAGCAGTCGAAACCAGGGGCTTGGAAACATTCAGTACTTC.

This clonotype was seen more than once but under ten times. This chain joins TRBV28 and TRBJ2-5; 11 positions match TRBD2. Trimming took 3 bases from V and 1 from J; bases not matched to a gene: 7. CDR3 length: 17 amino acids. Germline loops: CDR1 MDHEN, CDR2 SYDVKM. The CDR3 nucleotides are TGTGCCAGCAGTTTCGGGAGACTAGCGGGAACCCAAGAGACCCAGTACTTC. This codes for CASSFGRLAGTQETQYF.